This T cell receptor beta chain was recorded in a study of response to subunit inactivated influenza vaccine. Overall study results and limits: A suggestion made by the authors is that each seasonal influenza vaccination recruits few new T cells.

The CDR3 is made up of 22 amino acids. With V trimmed by 4 bases and J by 1 base, 22 bases remained unmatched. Germline CDR1 LGHNA, CDR2 YNFKEQ. Of note for this clonotype: The antigen is unknown.

From the RT-PCR reads, TCRdb called clonotypes with MiXCR, one entry per CDR3 protein. The table shows approximately 530,000 distinct CDR3 sequences, with 10% to 15% occurring only once. The genes are TRBV4-2 and TRBJ2-3; 11 nucleotides line up with TRBD2. The source is a man in his forties or fifties who received an inactivated influenza vaccine. Sequencing used PBMCs from blood, obtained 45 days after vaccination. The CDR3 here is CASSLLPTVLAGGRIGTDTQYF. The CDR3 coding sequence is TGTGCCAGCAGCCTACTCCCTACGGTCCTAGCGGGAGGCCGAATAGGCACAGATACGCAGTATTTT.